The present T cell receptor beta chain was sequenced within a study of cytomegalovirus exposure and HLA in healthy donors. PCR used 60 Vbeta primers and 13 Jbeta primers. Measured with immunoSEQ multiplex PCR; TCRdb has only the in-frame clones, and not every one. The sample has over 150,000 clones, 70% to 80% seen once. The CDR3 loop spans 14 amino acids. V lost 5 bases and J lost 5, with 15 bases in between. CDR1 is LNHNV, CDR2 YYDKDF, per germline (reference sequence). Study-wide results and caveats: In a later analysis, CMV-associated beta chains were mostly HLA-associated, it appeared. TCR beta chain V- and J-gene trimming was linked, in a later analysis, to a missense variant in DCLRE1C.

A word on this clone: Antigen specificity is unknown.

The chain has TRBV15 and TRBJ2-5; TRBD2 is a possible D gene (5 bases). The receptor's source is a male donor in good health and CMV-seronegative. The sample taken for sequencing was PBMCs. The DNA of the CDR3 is TGTGCCACCAGCCCGAGCACCCGGGGTGAGACCCAGTACTTC. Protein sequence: CATSPSTRGETQYF.